This TCR beta chain stems from a study of OX40 agonist ivuxolimab in advanced cancers. A single count supports this clone. The table came from immunoSEQ multiplex PCR; TCRdb's copy has only in-frame clones and leaves some out. The data show some 86,000 clones, about 86% seen once. Germline-derived CDR1 and CDR2 are GTSNPN and SVGIG (reference sequence). This CDR3 comprises 13 residues. V gave up 5 bases and J gave up 0 bases; unmatched junction bases: 0. The sequence was obtained from an adult with an advanced solid tumor such as melanoma, head and neck, liver or kidney cancer. This specimen consisted of CD4+ or CD8+ T cells sorted from blood, obtained in a trial of the OX40 agonist ivuxolimab. The chain joins TRBV30 to TRBJ1-3, with TRBD1 matching over 8 bases. CDR3 sequence: CAWGTGSGNTIYF. CDR3 DNA: TGTGCCTGGGGGACAGGCTCTGGAAACACCATATATTTT.